Below are 27 T cell receptor beta chains sequenced from a single sample in a study of CD8 T cells in Susac syndrome. Roughly 0.45 to 1 ug RNA was reverse transcribed with random hexamers. In TCRdb, the immunoSEQ multiplex PCR reads were re-called with MiXCR into one record per CDR3 protein. This sample carries 150,000 to 200,000 distinct CDR3 sequences, approximately 93% of them seen once, and the ten largest clones take 0.075% to 0.095%. The sequencing sample was made of CD4+ T cells from PBMCs. Every receptor here comes from a human donor with multiple sclerosis.

This clonotype was found once. The V and J genes are TRBV2 and TRBJ2-1; TRBD2 matches 9 bases. The CDR3 is made up of 14 amino acids. CDR1 and CDR2 from the germline V gene are SNHLY and FYNNEI. Trimming at V came to 6 bases and at J to 4 bases, leaving 4 bases not matched to a gene. The CDR3 DNA reads as TGTGCCAGCAGCCGACTAGCGGCTTACAATGAGCAGTTCTTC. This translates into CASSRLAAYNEQFF.

The chain joins TRBV27 to TRBJ1-5; 9 positions agree with TRBD1. V gave up 6 bases and J gave up 4 bases; unmatched junction bases: 7. CDR1 is MNHEY, CDR2 SMNVEV, per germline (reference sequence). The CDR3 totals 15 residues. The CDR3 is CASSQETGGNQPQHF. In DNA form, the CDR3 reads TGTGCCAGCAGCCAAGAGACAGGGGGGAATCAGCCCCAGCATTTT.

The rearrangement links TRBV7-9 to TRBJ1-2, with D maybe TRBD1 (6 bases). Germline V gives CDR1 SEHNR, CDR2 FQNEAQ (reference sequence). The CDR3 length is 14 residues. V was pared by 2 bases and J by 8 bases, with 15 bases between. In nucleotides, the CDR3 is TGTGCCAGCAGCTTAAGGCAGGGGATTGGCGGCTACACCTTC. Translated: CASSLRQGIGGYTF.

The CDR3 loop reads CAWRGRSRGELFF. The DNA for the CDR3 is TGTGCCTGGAGAGGCCGGTCGCGCGGGGAGCTGTTTTTT. This chain joins TRBV30 and TRBJ2-2; D is uncertain. V shed 3 bases and J shed 7 bases, with 12 bases lying between them. Germline-derived CDR1 and CDR2 are GTSNPN and SVGIG (reference sequence). The CDR3 loop spans 13 amino acids.

V is TRBV7-2 and J is TRBJ2-7; perhaps TRBD1 as D (6 bases). Germline V lookup: CDR1 SGHTA, CDR2 FQGNSA. This CDR3 comprises 14 residues. The CDR3 nucleotides read TGTGCAAGTGGGATTGGGGGCAATTCCTACGAGCAGTACTTC. Its translation: CASGIGGNSYEQYF.

The rearrangement links TRBV4-3 to TRBJ1-1; D is unresolved. CDR3 size: 14 residues. Per the germline V gene, CDR1 is LGHNA and CDR2 is YSLEER. V was cut by 0 bases and J by 1 base, with 6 bases left in between. CDR3 nucleotides: TGCGCCAGCAGCCAAGACGAAGCGAACACTGAAGCTTTCTTT. Residues: CASSQDEANTEAFF.

This chain uses TRBV2 with TRBJ2-1; D gene uncertain. This CDR3 region has 10 residues. The germline V gene encodes CDR1 SNHLY and CDR2 FYNNEI. The V end was cut by 7 bases, the J end by 7 bases, with 5 bases between. This CDR3 is CASTLNEQFF. CDR3 DNA: TGTGCCAGCACGTTGAATGAGCAGTTCTTC. Full variable domain (remainder filled in from reference TRBV2 and TRBJ2-1): EPEVTQTPSHQVTQMGQEVILRCVPISNHLYFYWYRQILGQKVEFLVSFYNNEISEKSEIFDDQFSVERPDGSNFTLKIRSTKLEDSAMYFCASTLNEQFFGPGTRLTVL.

The chain uses TRBV20-1 and TRBJ2-3; TRBD2 matches 12 bases. Germline trimming cut 2 bases from V and 6 bases from J; bases unmatched to any gene: 12. CDR1 is DFQATT and CDR2 is SNEGSKA in the germline V gene (reference sequence). The CDR3 totals 17 residues. DNA of the CDR3: TGCAGTGCTAGATCGACTAGCGGGAGATGGTCGGCGGATACGCAGTATTTT. Translated: CSARSTSGRWSADTQYF.

The chain links TRBV5-4 to TRBJ2-3; 7 nucleotides align to TRBD1. The CDR3 consists of 16 residues. Germline V gene data show CDR1 as SGHNT and CDR2 as YYREEE (reference sequence). The ends lost 3 bases at V and 4 bases at J; junction bases unmatched: 11. For the CDR3, the DNA is TGTGCCAGCAGCTCGAAGAACAGGGGAGCAGCAGATACGCAGTATTTT. Its translation: CASSSKNRGAADTQYF.

V gene TRBV6-5 combines with J gene TRBJ2-3, with D maybe TRBD1 (6 bases). The CDR3 spans 16 residues. CDR1 and CDR2 from the germline V gene are MNHEY and SVGAGI. Trimming removed 0 bases from V and 4 bases from J, with 14 bases in between. The DNA for the CDR3 is TGTGCCAGCAGTTACTCACTCGGCAGGGGATCAGATACGCAGTATTTT. Translating it yields CASSYSLGRGSDTQYF.

The sample holds one count of this clonotype. J is TRBJ1-2 and V is TRBV28; possible D gene TRBD1, 5 bases. This CDR3 region has 13 residues. V lost 1 base and J lost 7, with 10 bases in between. CDR1 MDHEN and CDR2 SYDVKM come from the germline V gene. The CDR3 reads CASSLLGEAGYTF. DNA of the CDR3: TGTGCCAGCAGTTTATTGGGGGAAGCTGGCTACACCTTC.

This CDR3 is CASSIRPGANEKLFF. The CDR3 DNA reads TGTGCCAGCAGCATCAGGCCCGGAGCTAATGAAAAACTGTTTTTT. V gene TRBV9 combines with J gene TRBJ1-4; D is undetermined. V was pared by 4 bases and J by 3 bases, with 13 bases between. Germline-derived CDR1 and CDR2 are SGDLS and YYNGEE. The CDR3 runs to 15 residues.

This chain joins TRBV18 and TRBJ2-7; 10 positions match TRBD1. V trimming: 1 base; J trimming: 5 bases; junction bases outside the gene matches: 5. Germline CDR1 and CDR2: KGHSH and LQKENI. The CDR3 runs to 15 residues. The CDR3 DNA is TGTGCCAGCTCACCACGGACAGGGGGTGCCGACGAGCAGTACTTC. Its protein is CASSPRTGGADEQYF.

The rearrangement links TRBV2 to TRBJ2-4; 12 bases map to TRBD2. The germline gives CDR1 SNHLY, CDR2 FYNNEI. The CDR3 totals 18 residues. Germline trimming cut 5 bases from V and 0 bases from J; bases unmatched to any gene: 8. Written as DNA, the CDR3 is TGTGCCAGCAGTCAGACTAGCGGGAGCCTATTAGCCAAAAACATTCAGTACTTC. This translates into CASSQTSGSLLAKNIQYF.

Worth noting for this clonotype: Germline is not matched at one junction end, which may reflect a read error. V is TRBV20-1 and J is TRBJ1-4; TRBD1 is a possible D gene (6 bases). Per the germline V gene, CDR1 is DFQATT and CDR2 is SNEGSKA (reference sequence). The CDR3 has 14 residues. The CDR3 nucleotides are TGCAGTGCTGGGAACAGGGAAGTTAATGGAAAACTGTTTTTT. Translating it yields CSAGNREVNGKLFF.

The genes are TRBV29-1 and TRBJ2-5, with D possibly matching TRBD2 (6 bases). Germline values: CDR1 SQVTM, CDR2 ANQGSEA. The CDR3 loop spans 14 amino acids. V shed 8 bases and J shed 5 bases, with 21 bases lying between them. CDR3 in DNA: TGCAGCTTCGACTCAATATTAGGAGGGGAGACCCAGTACTTC. The encoded protein is CSFDSILGGETQYF.

This chain links TRBV12-3 or TRBV12-4 with TRBJ2-1; D may correspond to TRBD1 or TRBD2 (5 bases each). The V end lost 7 bases, the J end lost 5 bases, and 27 bases lay between the germline ends. There are 18 residues in the CDR3. The CDR3 nucleotides read TGTGCCAGCACCAAGAGGGCGCAGGGCCTGGGTGGGAACAATGAGCAGTTCTTC. Amino acid sequence: CASTKRAQGLGGNNEQFF.

The chain recombines TRBV4-1 with TRBJ2-1; D gene unclear. V was trimmed by 2 bases and J by 8 bases, leaving 13 bases between them. The CDR3 contains 14 residues. Germline-derived CDR1 and CDR2 are MGHRA and YSYEKL. The CDR3 DNA reads as TGCGCCAGCAGCCAACCTACCAGAGGCGATGAGCAGTTCTTC. Amino acid sequence: CASSQPTRGDEQFF.

The chain combines TRBV2 with TRBJ2-5; D may match TRBD1 or TRBD2 (5 bases each). The V and J ends lost 9 bases and 4 bases respectively, with 12 bases between them. The CDR3 consists of 12 residues. Germline assignment: CDR1 SNHLY and CDR2 FYNNEI. CDR3 residues: CASRGARETQYF. The DNA for the CDR3 is TGTGCCAGTAGAGGGGCTCGAGAGACCCAGTACTTC.

The genes are TRBV4-3 and TRBJ2-5; 7 bases are a match to TRBD1. This CDR3 region has 13 residues. V trimming: 4 bases; J trimming: 5 bases; junction bases outside the gene matches: 4. Per germline, CDR1 LGHNA and CDR2 YSLEER. The CDR3 protein is CASSLQGSETQYF. The CDR3 nucleotides are TGCGCCAGCAGCCTACAGGGGAGCGAGACCCAGTACTTC.

The V gene is TRBV19, the J gene TRBJ2-5; D gene unclear. This CDR3 contains 15 residues. Germline CDR1 and CDR2: LNHDA and SQIVND (reference sequence). V was clipped by 5 bases and J by 5 bases, with 18 bases between them. DNA for the CDR3: TGTGCCAGTAGTCCGCTGGGCGGATACGGCGAGACCCAGTACTTC. It specifies CASSPLGGYGETQYF.

This clonotype was detected once. The genes are TRBV29-1 and TRBJ1-1; D is uncertain. This CDR3 has 12 amino acids. Germline V lookup: CDR1 SQVTM, CDR2 ANQGSEA. Deletions cut 4 bases from V and 5 bases from J, with 11 bases between. CDR3 nucleotides: TGCAGCGTTGGAGGGCATGGGACTGAAGCTTTCTTT. Encoded protein: CSVGGHGTEAFF.

V and J are TRBV7-9 and TRBJ1-4; the match to TRBD1 covers 8 bases. Germline loops: CDR1 SEHNR, CDR2 FQNEAQ (reference sequence). The CDR3 has 15 residues. The junction had 9 bases not matched to a gene; V was cut back by 4 bases and J by 8 bases. CDR3 amino acids: CASSSLRTGREKLFF. The DNA of the CDR3 is TGTGCCAGCAGCTCTCTTCGGACAGGGCGAGAAAAACTGTTTTTT.

This sequence joins TRBV11-2 and TRBJ2-7; D may be TRBD2 (7 bases). This CDR3 is built from 16 residues. Trimming shortened V by 7 bases and J by 0 bases, and 19 bases separated the two germline ends. Germline CDR1 is SGHAT and CDR2 is FQNNGV. The CDR3 DNA is TGTGCCAGCAACCCATTAGGGGGGGCCAGCTCCTACGAGCAGTACTTC. Residues: CASNPLGGASSYEQYF.

This clonotype was seen once. The chain joins TRBV4-1 to TRBJ2-5, with D unclear. Between the trimmed V and J ends, which lost 2 bases and 2 bases, there was a span of 12 bases. The CDR3 has 15 amino acids. Germline CDR1 MGHRA, CDR2 YSYEKL. CDR3 bases: TGCGCCAGCAGCCAACTGGGGATAACACAAGAGACCCAGTACTTC. It specifies CASSQLGITQETQYF.

The genes are TRBV2 and TRBJ2-5; either TRBD1 or TRBD2 may fit D (6 bases each). Trimming took 7 bases from V and 5 from J, leaving 11 bases between them. The CDR3 extends over 12 amino acids. From germline, CDR1 is SNHLY and CDR2 FYNNEI. Here the CDR3 reads CASTGGGETQYF. In DNA, the CDR3 is TGTGCCAGCACAGGAGGGGGGGAGACCCAGTACTTC.

The genes are TRBV29-1 and TRBJ2-1; TRBD1 matches at 7 bases. Germline V gene sequence: CDR1 SQVTM, CDR2 ANQGSEA. This CDR3 is built from 12 residues. The V gene end was trimmed by 5 bases and the J gene end by 5 bases; junction bases not matched to a gene: 3. This CDR3 reads CSVKGANNEQFF. CDR3 DNA: TGCAGCGTTAAGGGGGCAAACAATGAGCAGTTCTTC.